These 23 T cell receptor beta chains came from one sample sequenced in a study of blood T cell repertoires in COVID-19. Libraries were prepared by immunoSEQ multiplex PCR; TCRdb keeps only in-frame clonotypes and omits some of them. The table lists 200,000 or so clones, about 88% of them singletons. The sample consisted of peripheral blood. The receptors here all came from a man between 65 and 85 years old with acute or convalescent COVID-19.

This clone was counted only a few times. V usage is TRBV7-9 and J usage is TRBJ1-3, with 9 bases matching TRBD1. Germline-derived CDR1 and CDR2 are SEHNR and FQNEAQ (reference sequence). Trimming took 1 base from V and 2 from J; bases not matched to a gene: 0. The CDR3 consists of 15 residues. CDR3 loop: CASSLGQGAGNTIYF. The CDR3 DNA reads TGTGCCAGCAGCTTAGGACAGGGGGCTGGAAACACCATATATTTT.

CDR3 sequence reads: CASSPIQTVSYEQYF. The CDR3 region has the DNA TGTGCCAGCAGTCCAATCCAGACAGTCTCCTACGAGCAGTACTTC. The gene calls are TRBV27 and TRBJ2-7; possibly TRBD1 for D (5 bases). V gave up 5 bases and J gave up 0 bases, with 14 bases separating them. Germline V gene lookup returns CDR1 MNHEY and CDR2 SMNVEV (reference sequence). This CDR3 region has 15 residues.

The chain uses TRBV19 and TRBJ2-5, with D uncertain. V lost 4 bases and J 4 bases, leaving 10 bases between the germline ends. The CDR3 spans 13 residues. The germline gives CDR1 LNHDA, CDR2 SQIVND (reference sequence). CDR3 sequence: CASSNQRGETQYF. The CDR3 DNA is TGTGCCAGTAGTAACCAGCGTGGAGAGACCCAGTACTTC.

V and J are TRBV5-5 and TRBJ2-1, with 9 bases lining up with TRBD1. CDR1 and CDR2 from the germline V gene are SGHKS and YYEKEE (reference sequence). The CDR3 loop spans 15 amino acids. With V trimmed by 5 bases and J by 2 bases, 5 bases remained unmatched. The chain's CDR3 is CASRGGQGAYNEQFF. The CDR3 nucleotides read TGTGCCAGCAGGGGGGGACAGGGTGCCTACAATGAGCAGTTCTTC.

The chain joins TRBV2 to TRBJ1-2, with 7 bases matching TRBD1. Germline CDR1 and CDR2: SNHLY and FYNNEI. CDR3 length: 14 residues. Unmatched junction bases numbered 9, after V lost 2 bases and J lost 9 bases. In nucleotides, the CDR3 is TGTGCCAGCAGTGAAAGTCAGGGGGGCGGACGCTACACCTTC. It specifies CASSESQGGGRYTF.

The chain's CDR3 is CASSWIREGTDTQYF. CDR3 DNA: TGTGCCAGCAGCTGGATACGGGAGGGGACAGATACGCAGTATTTT. The chain recombines TRBV5-4 with TRBJ2-3; 8 nucleotides match TRBD2. CDR3 length: 15 residues. The germline CDR1 and CDR2 sequences are SGHNT and YYREEE (reference sequence). Trimming cost V 3 bases and J 3 bases; bases outside gene matches: 6.

The rearrangement joins TRBV5-5 to TRBJ1-1; the D is unclear. The CDR3 covers 13 residues. From germline, CDR1 is SGHKS and CDR2 YYEKEE (reference sequence). Trimming took 0 bases from V and 11 from J, leaving 14 bases between them. The CDR3 region is CASSLDDAGVAFF. DNA for the CDR3: TGTGCCAGCAGCTTGGATGACGCTGGAGTGGCTTTCTTT.

The chain links TRBV5-1 to TRBJ2-6; tentatively, D is TRBD1 (6 bases). Deletions cut 0 bases from V and 2 bases from J, with 9 bases between. The germline CDR1 and CDR2 sequences are SGHRS and YFSETQ. The CDR3 covers 16 residues. CDR3 amino acids: CASSLVTGTGANVLTF. The CDR3 nucleotides read TGCGCCAGCAGCTTGGTTACAGGGACTGGGGCCAACGTCCTGACTTTC.

The V and J genes are TRBV28 and TRBJ2-3; 8 bases align to TRBD2. Germline V gene sequence: CDR1 MDHEN, CDR2 SYDVKM. The CDR3 has 17 residues. V was clipped by 5 bases and J by 2 bases; unmatched bases: 12. CDR3 DNA: TGTGCCAGCAGTCTAGCGGGTGCATTAGGAACCACAGATACGCAGTATTTT. Translation gives CASSLAGALGTTDTQYF. The full variable domain, with the rest looked up from reference TRBV28 and TRBJ2-3, is DVKVTQSSRYLVKRTGEKVFLECVQDMDHENMFWYRQDPGLGLRLIYFSYDVKMKEKGDIPEGYSVSREKKERFSLILESASTNQTSMYLCASSLAGALGTTDTQYFGPGTRLTVL.

The rearrangement links TRBV12-3 or TRBV12-4 to TRBJ2-1; TRBD2 aligns across 9 bases. The CDR3 consists of 11 residues. V shed 8 bases and J 14 bases; nucleotides not matched to a gene: 7. The chain's CDR3 is CASGTAGGEFF. The CDR3 region has the DNA TGTGCCAGCGGTACTGCGGGGGGGGAGTTCTTC.

DNA of the CDR3: TGCAGTGCCCAGAGGTACAATGAGCAGTTCTTC. This translates into CSAQRYNEQFF. The rearrangement uses TRBV20-1 and TRBJ2-1; D is unresolved. The CDR3 is made up of 11 amino acids. Per germline, CDR1 DFQATT and CDR2 SNEGSKA (reference sequence). V lost 6 bases and J 4 bases, leaving 7 bases between the germline ends.

V usage is TRBV5-4 and J usage is TRBJ1-4, with 7 bases aligning to TRBD1. CDR3 length: 14 amino acids. Trimming took 0 bases from V and 8 from J; bases not matched to a gene: 4. The germline V gene has CDR1 SGHNT and CDR2 YYREEE (reference sequence). CDR3 sequence: CASSLGQGNEKLFF. The CDR3 region has the DNA TGTGCCAGCAGCTTGGGACAGGGAAACGAAAAACTGTTTTTT. Variable domain in full (rest from reference TRBV5-4 and TRBJ1-4): ETGVTQSPTHLIKTRGQQVTLRCSSQSGHNTVSWYQQALGQGPQFIFQYYREEENGRGNFPPRFSGLQFPNYSSELNVNALELDDSALYLCASSLGQGNEKLFFGSGTQLSVL.

The V call is TRBV5-5, the J call TRBJ2-5, with 16 nucleotides matching TRBD2. This CDR3 comprises 17 residues. Trimming at V came to 5 bases and at J to 5 bases, leaving 9 bases not matched to a gene. CDR1 SGHKS and CDR2 YYEKEE come from the germline V gene (reference sequence). CDR3 loop: CASRPGLAGGPGETQYF. CDR3 bases: TGTGCCAGCAGACCGGGACTAGCGGGAGGGCCGGGGGAGACCCAGTACTTC.

This chain connects TRBV5-1 to TRBJ2-2, with 7 bases aligning to TRBD2. Trimming removed 3 bases from V and 1 base from J; junction bases left unmatched: 3. Germline CDR1 reads SGHRS; CDR2 reads YFSETQ. The CDR3 has 15 amino acids. The CDR3 region has the DNA TGCGCCAGCAGCTCCGCTAGCGGGAACACCGGGGAGCTGTTTTTT. This gives the protein CASSSASGNTGELFF.

The rearrangement joins TRBV9 to TRBJ2-7, with 7 bases identical to TRBD1. After removal of 5 bases from V and 5 bases from J, the junction contained 13 bases not matched to a gene. Germline V gene data show CDR1 as SGDLS and CDR2 as YYNGEE. The CDR3 spans 15 residues. CDR3: CASSPTGTAWDEQYF. The CDR3 region has the DNA TGTGCCAGCAGTCCGACCGGGACAGCATGGGACGAGCAGTACTTC.

The V and J genes are TRBV6-5 and TRBJ2-7; D gene uncertain. Germline V CDR1 and CDR2: MNHEY, SVGAGI. V was shortened by 3 bases and J by 6 bases, with 6 bases between the two germline ends. The CDR3 extends over 11 amino acids. CDR3 amino acids: CASSYSSEQYF. As DNA, the CDR3 is TGTGCCAGCAGTTATAGTTCCGAGCAGTACTTC.

The J gene is TRBJ2-3, the V gene TRBV24-1, with a weak D call TRBD2 (5 bases). Looked up from germline, CDR1 is KGHDR and CDR2 is SFDVKD. This CDR3 has 14 residues. V gave up 7 bases and J gave up 2 bases, with 12 bases separating them. Written as DNA, the CDR3 is TGTGCCACCAGAGAAGCCGGGGTCACAGATACGCAGTATTTT. Its protein product is CATREAGVTDTQYF.

The chain uses TRBV10-3 and TRBJ2-5, with TRBD1 identical over 8 bases. The CDR3 is 13 amino acids. V gave up 6 bases and J gave up 3 bases; unmatched junction bases: 3. Looked up from germline, CDR1 is ENHRY and CDR2 is SYGVKD. The CDR3: CAISDRGEETQYF. In nucleotides, the CDR3 is TGTGCCATCAGCGACAGGGGCGAAGAGACCCAGTACTTC.

The rearrangement joins TRBV24-1 to TRBJ2-1, with 9 bases that match TRBD1. This CDR3 is built from 15 residues. Germline CDR1 is KGHDR and CDR2 is SFDVKD. V was clipped by 6 bases and J by 7 bases; unmatched bases: 9. CDR3 bases: TGTGCCACCAGTTCTGACAGGGGGTGGCCTAATGAGCAGTTCTTC. Translated: CATSSDRGWPNEQFF.

This chain joins TRBV5-1 and TRBJ2-3, with 8 bases aligning to TRBD2. This CDR3 has 17 residues. Germline CDR1 and CDR2: SGHRS and YFSETQ. Trimming cost V 0 bases and J 1 base; bases outside gene matches: 7. The CDR3: CASSLALAGSRTDTQYF. The DNA of the CDR3 is TGCGCCAGCAGCTTGGCATTAGCGGGGAGCCGCACAGATACGCAGTATTTT.

The chain is built from TRBV4-1 and TRBJ1-2; D is uncertain. This CDR3 comprises 16 residues. Per germline, CDR1 MGHRA and CDR2 YSYEKL. Trimming left V 4 bases short and J 8 bases short, with 23 bases between. CDR3 sequence: CASSLDGRIGPGGYTF. Here the CDR3 DNA reads TGCGCCAGCAGCCTAGACGGACGGATCGGTCCGGGGGGCTACACCTTC.

The rearrangement joins TRBV7-2 to TRBJ2-7; 10 bases are shared with TRBD2. After removal of 5 bases from V and 7 bases from J, the junction contained 14 bases not matched to a gene. The CDR3 is made up of 16 amino acids. Germline V gene lookup returns CDR1 SGHTA and CDR2 FQGNSA. This CDR3 is CASSVTVAGGPREQYF. For the CDR3, the DNA is TGTGCCAGCAGCGTAACCGTAGCGGGAGGACCGCGGGAGCAGTACTTC.

This clone was recorded once. The chain couples TRBV3-1 (or the pseudogene TRBV3-2) to TRBJ1-1, with D possibly being TRBD1 (5 bases). Trimming took off 7 bases at V and 3 bases at J, with 18 bases between the two ends. Germline CDR1 reads LGHDT; CDR2 reads YNNKEL (reference sequence). CDR3 length equals 15 residues. CDR3 amino acids: CASMLSGGSHTEAFF. CDR3 nucleotide sequence: TGTGCCAGCATGTTGTCGGGGGGATCTCACACTGAAGCTTTCTTT.